These 24 T cell receptor beta chains originate from one sample sequenced in a study of blood T cell repertoires in COVID-19 (dated by TCRdb to the early 2020s). Library generation was performed with the immunoSEQ multiplex PCR assay. The table was pulled from immuneACCESS by TCRdb, which kept in-frame rearrangements only. Such tables lose some clones; where checked, under half of the loss comes from unresolved V genes, and the rest has no known cause. The sample yields 200,000 to 250,000 clones; around 85% were counted once. The ten largest clonotypes hold 2% to 3% of the sample. The sample comprised peripheral blood. The source is a woman aged 70-85 years with COVID-19, enrolled during active disease.

This chain links TRBV7-3 with TRBJ2-5; weak D call: TRBD2 (5 bases). The V gene lost 2 bases and the J gene lost 2 bases, with 6 bases spanning the gap. The CDR3 runs to 13 residues. Germline lookup yields CDR1 SGHTA and CDR2 FQGTGA. The CDR3 sequence is CASSLLAQETQYF. Written as DNA, the CDR3 is TGTGCCAGCAGCTTACTAGCACAAGAGACCCAGTACTTC.

V usage is TRBV11-2 and J usage is TRBJ2-6; D unclear. The CDR3 spans 15 residues. CDR1 is SGHAT, CDR2 FQNNGV, per germline. The V gene lost 4 bases and the J gene lost 0 bases, with 7 bases spanning the gap. CDR3 protein: CASSSRGSGANVLTF. CDR3 sequence (DNA): TGTGCCAGCAGCTCCCGAGGCTCTGGGGCCAACGTCCTGACTTTC. Using reference TRBV11-2 and TRBJ2-6 for the parts outside the CDR3, the full variable domain is EAGVAQSPRYKIIEKRQSVAFWCNPISGHATLYWYQQILGQGPKLLIQFQNNGVVDDSQLPKDRFSAERLKGVDSTLKIQPAKLEDSAVYLCASSSRGSGANVLTFGAGSRLTVL.

CDR3: CASSTGTGNGYTF. CDR3 coding DNA: TGTGCCAGCAGTACCGGGACAGGCAATGGCTACACCTTC. The chain uses TRBV6-2 or TRBV6-3 and TRBJ1-2; 8 nucleotides align to TRBD1. Germline trimming cut 5 bases from V and 6 bases from J; bases unmatched to any gene: 5. The CDR3 contains 13 residues. CDR1 is MNHEY and CDR2 is SVGEGT in the germline V gene.

The chain links TRBV4-3 to TRBJ1-2; D perhaps matches TRBD1 (6 bases). Trimming took 3 bases from V and 2 from J, leaving 16 bases between them. Germline values: CDR1 LGHNA, CDR2 YSLEER. The CDR3 is made up of 16 amino acids. CDR3 amino acids: CASSHPGGAANYGYTF. DNA of the CDR3: TGCGCCAGCAGCCACCCCGGGGGGGCCGCCAACTATGGCTACACCTTC.

The chain links TRBV7-3 to TRBJ2-5; TRBD1 matches at 7 bases. The CDR3 extends over 15 amino acids. CDR1 SGHTA and CDR2 FQGTGA come from the germline V gene. J lost 1 base, V lost 1 base, and 3 bases had no gene match. CDR3 nucleotide sequence: TGTGCCAGCAGCTTAATGGGACAGTCCCAAGAGACCCAGTACTTC. This gives the protein CASSLMGQSQETQYF.

At least ten counts were recorded for this clone. The CDR3 sequence: CASSIGTGGTLGGYTF. CDR3 DNA sequence: TGTGCCAGTAGTATCGGGACAGGGGGTACCCTGGGTGGCTACACCTTC. This chain links TRBV19 with TRBJ1-2, with TRBD1 matching 11 bases. The CDR3 contains 16 residues. Germline loops: CDR1 LNHDA, CDR2 SQIVND (reference sequence). Germline trimming cut 3 bases from V and 7 bases from J; bases unmatched to any gene: 10. Full variable domain (rest looked up from reference TRBV19 and TRBJ1-2): DGGITQSPKYLFRKEGQNVTLSCEQNLNHDAMYWYRQDPGQGLRLIYYSQIVNDFQKGDIAEGYSVSREKKESFPLTVTSAQKNPTAFYLCASSIGTGGTLGGYTFGSGTRLTVV.

This chain joins TRBV5-6 and TRBJ2-6, with 7 bases fitting TRBD1. Germline CDR1 and CDR2: SGHDT and YYEEEE. The V and J ends lost 0 bases and 0 bases, in that order; junction bases with no gene match: 3. This CDR3 spans 17 amino acids. CDR3 sequence: CASSLVAGGSGANVLTF. The CDR3 DNA follows: TGTGCCAGCAGCTTGGTGGCAGGGGGCTCTGGGGCCAACGTCCTGACTTTC.

On this clone itself: Other nucleotide sequences from this sample produce the same CDR3. This chain joins TRBV5-8 and TRBJ2-3; TRBD2 might be the D (5 bases). The length of the CDR3 is 13 residues. Germline V gene data show CDR1 as SGHTS and CDR2 as YDEGEE. With 2 bases removed from V and 3 bases from J, the gap between germline ends came to 7 bases. The DNA for the CDR3 is TGTGCCAGCAGCTTTAGAGGGACAGATACGCAGTATTTT. Translation gives CASSFRGTDTQYF.

This clone was counted once. This chain links TRBV7-9 with TRBJ2-1, with a possible D match to TRBD1 (5 bases). The germline gives CDR1 SEHNR, CDR2 FQNEAQ (reference sequence). V was cut by 5 bases and J by 0 bases, with 14 bases left in between. There are 16 residues in the CDR3. The CDR3 DNA reads TGTGCCAGCAGCCGCAGACAGTTAGACTCCTACAATGAGCAGTTCTTC. Its translation: CASSRRQLDSYNEQFF.

This chain joins TRBV19 and TRBJ2-7, with TRBD2 matching 11 bases. V lost 1 base to trimming and J lost 5 bases; unmatched junction nucleotides: 10. This CDR3 contains 17 residues. Germline V CDR1 and CDR2: LNHDA, SQIVND (reference sequence). The CDR3, as DNA: TGTGCCAGTAGTATAGCAACTAGCGGGAGTTTCCAACACGAGCAGTACTTC. This gives the protein CASSIATSGSFQHEQYF.

The J gene is TRBJ1-5, the V gene TRBV7-8; perhaps TRBD1 as D (6 bases). V was cut by 5 bases and J by 4 bases, with 12 bases left in between. The CDR3 length is 14 residues. Germline values: CDR1 SGHVS, CDR2 FQNEAQ. CDR3 sequence (DNA): TGTGCCAGCAGCCGGGGGCAGGAAAATCAGCCCCAGCATTTT. As protein: CASSRGQENQPQHF.

The chain carries TRBV19 and TRBJ1-4; possible D gene TRBD1, 5 bases. This CDR3 has 14 residues. Trimming took 2 bases from V and 5 from J, leaving 9 bases between them. Germline V gene sequence: CDR1 LNHDA, CDR2 SQIVND (reference sequence). DNA of the CDR3: TGTGCCAGTAGTATAAGGCAGGGAAATGAAAAACTGTTTTTT. It translates to CASSIRQGNEKLFF. The full variable domain, in which reference TRBV19 and TRBJ1-4 provide the parts outside the CDR3, is DGGITQSPKYLFRKEGQNVTLSCEQNLNHDAMYWYRQDPGQGLRLIYYSQIVNDFQKGDIAEGYSVSREKKESFPLTVTSAQKNPTAFYLCASSIRQGNEKLFFGSGTQLSVL.

J is TRBJ1-1 and V is TRBV6-2 or TRBV6-3, with D uncertain. The CDR3 has 12 residues. Germline CDR1 is MNHEY and CDR2 is SVGEGT. Trimming shortened V by 4 bases and J by 7 bases, and 10 bases separated the two germline ends. The CDR3 DNA reads as TGTGCCAGCAGTTCCTCTTCTTTTGAAGCTTTCTTT. Translation: CASSSSSFEAFF.

The rearrangement uses TRBV3-1 (or the pseudogene TRBV3-2) and TRBJ2-2, with D unclear. The CDR3 consists of 12 residues. Germline loops: CDR1 LGHDT, CDR2 YNNKEL (reference sequence). Trimming removed 4 bases at V and 6 bases at J, with 6 bases between. The CDR3 reads CASSLTSGELFF. DNA for the CDR3: TGTGCCAGCAGCCTAACTTCCGGGGAGCTGTTTTTT.

The gene calls are TRBV6-2 or TRBV6-3 and TRBJ1-1; 7 nucleotides agree with TRBD1. V gave up 0 bases and J gave up 9 bases; unmatched junction bases: 13. CDR3 length equals 16 residues. CDR1 is MNHEY and CDR2 is SVGEGT in the germline V gene. DNA for the CDR3: TGTGCCAGCAGTTACTCAACCCCGAGGGGGCTCCTCAAAGCTTTCTTT. It yields the protein CASSYSTPRGLLKAFF.

This chain links TRBV10-3 with TRBJ2-7; TRBD1 aligns across 10 bases. This CDR3 is 15 amino acids long. Per germline, CDR1 ENHRY and CDR2 SYGVKD. The V gene end was trimmed by 4 bases and the J gene end by 2 bases; junction bases not matched to a gene: 5. CDR3 sequence reads: CAISGGQGVTYEQYF. CDR3 bases: TGTGCCATCAGTGGAGGACAGGGGGTCACCTACGAGCAGTACTTC.

The genes are TRBV2 and TRBJ1-5; D is uncertain. The CDR3 is 14 amino acids. Trimming removed 1 base at V and 0 bases at J, with 4 bases between. Germline V gives CDR1 SNHLY, CDR2 FYNNEI. The CDR3 here is CASSEVHSNQPQHF. The CDR3 DNA follows: TGTGCCAGCAGTGAAGTCCATAGCAATCAGCCCCAGCATTTT.

This chain links TRBV7-8 with TRBJ2-1; 8 bases fit TRBD2. The CDR3 runs 15 residues. CDR1 SGHVS and CDR2 FQNEAQ come from the germline V gene. The V gene end was trimmed by 5 bases and the J gene end by 5 bases; junction bases not matched to a gene: 8. CDR3 DNA: TGTGCCAGCAGCGTCAGCGGGGGACCGAACAATGAGCAGTTCTTC. Its translation is CASSVSGGPNNEQFF.

Remarks on this clone: The junction does not match germline at one end; this may be a read error. This rearrangement joins TRBV27 to TRBJ2-7; 10 bases fit TRBD1. The length of the CDR3 is 14 residues. Germline V gene sequence: CDR1 MNHEY, CDR2 SMNVEV (reference sequence). Here the CDR3 DNA reads TGTGCCAGCGGTTTTTTAGGGACAGGGGACGAGCAGTACTTC. Translation: CASGFLGTGDEQYF.

In this sample, this clone turned up a few times. This chain links TRBV19 with TRBJ1-5, with D perhaps TRBD1 (5 bases). The CDR3 runs to 14 residues. CDR1 and CDR2 from the germline V gene are LNHDA and SQIVND (reference sequence). Trimming removed 4 bases at V and 3 bases at J, with 10 bases between. CDR3 coding DNA: TGTGCCAGTAGTAAACAGGTTTACAATCAGCCCCAGCATTTT. This translates into CASSKQVYNQPQHF.

A few counts support this clone. The rearrangement links TRBV28 to TRBJ1-3; D ambiguous. This CDR3 spans 16 amino acids. The V end lost 4 bases, the J end lost 2 bases, and 15 bases lay between the germline ends. Germline CDR1 is MDHEN and CDR2 is SYDVKM. The CDR3 loop is CASSSWASSAGNTIYF. CDR3 bases: TGTGCCAGCAGTTCCTGGGCGAGCTCCGCTGGAAACACCATATATTTT.

This chain uses TRBV7-2 with TRBJ2-7; 7 nucleotides match TRBD1. Germline loops: CDR1 SGHTA, CDR2 FQGNSA. The CDR3 has 15 amino acids. After removal of 1 base from V and 6 bases from J, the junction contained 9 bases not matched to a gene. The CDR3 DNA follows: TGTGCCAGCAGCTTAGAAGGGACAGCGACCCGCGAGCAGTACTTC. It encodes CASSLEGTATREQYF.

This chain connects TRBV4-2 to TRBJ1-4; 10 nucleotides line up with TRBD1. This CDR3 is built from 17 residues. V shed 5 bases, J shed 0 bases, and the junction held 6 bases outside the gene matches. Germline CDR1 is LGHNA and CDR2 is YNFKEQ. The chain's CDR3 is CASSTRQGASTNEKLFF. The DNA for the CDR3 is TGTGCCAGCAGCACCCGACAGGGGGCCTCAACTAATGAAAAACTGTTTTTT.

This rearrangement joins TRBV6-5 to TRBJ1-2, with a weak D call TRBD1 (5 bases). Per germline, CDR1 MNHEY and CDR2 SVGAGI. The CDR3 consists of 14 residues. V was clipped by 6 bases and J by 5 bases, with 16 bases between them. The CDR3 loop reads CASSRRMTEYGYTF. The CDR3 nucleotides are TGTGCCAGCAGCCGAAGGATGACAGAGTATGGCTACACCTTC.